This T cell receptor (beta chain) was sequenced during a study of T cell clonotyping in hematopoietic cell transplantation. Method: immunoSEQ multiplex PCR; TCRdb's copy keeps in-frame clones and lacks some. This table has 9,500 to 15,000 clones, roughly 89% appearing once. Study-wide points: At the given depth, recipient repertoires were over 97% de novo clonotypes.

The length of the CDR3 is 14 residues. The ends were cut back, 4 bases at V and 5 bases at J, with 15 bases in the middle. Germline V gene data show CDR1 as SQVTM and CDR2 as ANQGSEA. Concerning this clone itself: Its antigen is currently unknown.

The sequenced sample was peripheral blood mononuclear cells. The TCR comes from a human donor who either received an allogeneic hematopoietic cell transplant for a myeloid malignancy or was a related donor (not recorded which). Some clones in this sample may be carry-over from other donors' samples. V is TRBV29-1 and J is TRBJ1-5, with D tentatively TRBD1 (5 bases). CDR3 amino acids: CSVAGTFDDQPQHF. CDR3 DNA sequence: TGCAGCGTTGCTGGGACTTTCGACGATCAGCCCCAGCATTTT.